This paragraph reports one T cell receptor beta chain. Its target is not known. The data belong to a study of a mutant IDH1 vaccine in newly diagnosed glioma. Overall study context: Pretreatment consisted of radiotherapy, temozolomide, or both, with most receiving both. Study-wide findings and caveats: With respect to changes in top peripheral T cell clonotypes, pseudoprogression seemed unrelated.

Time point noted: week 5, during vaccination. A single vaccine dose contained 300 ug of mutant IDH1 20-mer peptide, and topical imiquimod was used with it. CDR3 length equals 13 residues. The V gene's germline CDR1 is LNHDA and CDR2 SQIVND (reference sequence). V lost 2 bases and J 1 base, leaving 0 bases between the germline ends. TCRdb's table, derived via immunoSEQ multiplex PCR, lists solely in-frame clones and lacks some. The data hold roughly 42,000 clones, with 75% to 90% observed a single time. The sequence came from a man aged 35-49 years with glioma. This sample comprised PBMCs, obtained from a glioma patient whose treatment included an IDH1 peptide vaccine. This sequence joins TRBV19 and TRBJ2-6, with D unresolved. DNA for the CDR3: TGTGCCAGTAGTATATCTGGGGCCAACGTCCTGACTTTC. Residues: CASSISGANVLTF.